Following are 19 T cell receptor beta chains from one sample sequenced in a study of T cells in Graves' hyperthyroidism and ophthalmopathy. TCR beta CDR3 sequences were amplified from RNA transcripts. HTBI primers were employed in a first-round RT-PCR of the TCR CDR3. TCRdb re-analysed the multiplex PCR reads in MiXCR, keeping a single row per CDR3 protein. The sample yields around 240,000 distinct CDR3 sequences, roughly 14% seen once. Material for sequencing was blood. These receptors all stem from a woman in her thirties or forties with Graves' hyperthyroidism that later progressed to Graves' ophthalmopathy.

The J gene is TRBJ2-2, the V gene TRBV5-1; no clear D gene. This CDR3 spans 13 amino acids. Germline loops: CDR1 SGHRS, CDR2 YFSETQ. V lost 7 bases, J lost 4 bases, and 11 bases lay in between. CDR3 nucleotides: TGCGCCAGCCGACCCCCGACCACCGGGGAGCTGTTTTTT. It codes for CASRPPTTGELFF.

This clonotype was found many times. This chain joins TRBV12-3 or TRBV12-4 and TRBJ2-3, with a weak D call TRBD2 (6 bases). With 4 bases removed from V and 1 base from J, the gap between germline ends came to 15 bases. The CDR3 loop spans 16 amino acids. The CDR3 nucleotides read TGTGCCAGCAGTTCCCTGGGGGGAATAGGCACAGATACGCAGTATTTT. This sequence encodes CASSSLGGIGTDTQYF.

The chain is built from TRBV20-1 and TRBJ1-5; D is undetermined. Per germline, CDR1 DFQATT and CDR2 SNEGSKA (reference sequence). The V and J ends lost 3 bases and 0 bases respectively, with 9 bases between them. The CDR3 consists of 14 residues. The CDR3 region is CSASPGNSNQPQHF. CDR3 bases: TGCAGTGCTAGCCCTGGAAATAGCAATCAGCCCCAGCATTTT.

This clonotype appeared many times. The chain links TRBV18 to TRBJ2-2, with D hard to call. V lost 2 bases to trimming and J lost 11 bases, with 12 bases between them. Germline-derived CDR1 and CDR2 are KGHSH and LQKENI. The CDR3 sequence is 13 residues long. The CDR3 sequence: CASSPTALEELFF. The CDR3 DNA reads TGTGCCAGCTCACCAACGGCCTTGGAAGAGCTGTTTTTT.

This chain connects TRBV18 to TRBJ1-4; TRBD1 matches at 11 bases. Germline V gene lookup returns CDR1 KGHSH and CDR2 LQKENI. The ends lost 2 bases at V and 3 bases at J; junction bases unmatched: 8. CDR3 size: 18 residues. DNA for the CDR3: TGTGCCAGCTCACCAAGGGACAGGGGGATTGGAGCTAATGAAAAACTGTTTTTT. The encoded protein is CASSPRDRGIGANEKLFF.

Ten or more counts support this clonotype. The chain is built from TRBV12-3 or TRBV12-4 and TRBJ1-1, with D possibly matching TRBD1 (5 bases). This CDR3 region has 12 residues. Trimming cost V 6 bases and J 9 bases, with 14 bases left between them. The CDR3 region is CASRVPGRQAFF. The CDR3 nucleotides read TGTGCCAGCAGGGTACCGGGACGCCAAGCTTTCTTT.

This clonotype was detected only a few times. For the CDR3, the DNA is TGTGCCAGCAGCTTAGGCGGACTCCCTGGGTTCTTC. This gives the protein CASSLGGLPGFF. The chain couples TRBV7-2 to TRBJ2-1, with D perhaps TRBD2 (5 bases). V lost 1 base and J 15 bases, leaving 13 bases between the germline ends. Germline CDR1 reads SGHTA; CDR2 reads FQGNSA. This CDR3 is 12 amino acids long.

CDR3 sequence reads: CASSPGLAGLKTQYF. CDR3 in DNA: TGTGCCAGCAGTCCGGGACTAGCGGGCCTGAAGACCCAGTACTTC. The chain links TRBV6-1 to TRBJ2-5; 12 nucleotides agree with TRBD2. This CDR3 is 15 amino acids long. V lost 5 bases, J lost 6 bases, and 7 bases stayed unmatched. The germline CDR1 and CDR2 sequences are MNHNS and SASEGT.

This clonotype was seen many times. CDR3 DNA: TGTGCCAGCAGTCCCAGTTCCCGGGAGAGGTCAGATACGCAGTATTTT. It specifies CASSPSSRERSDTQYF. The V and J genes are TRBV28 and TRBJ2-3; D is possibly TRBD2 (6 bases). V was cut by 5 bases and J by 4 bases, with 19 bases left in between. The germline gives CDR1 MDHEN, CDR2 SYDVKM. This CDR3 contains 16 residues.

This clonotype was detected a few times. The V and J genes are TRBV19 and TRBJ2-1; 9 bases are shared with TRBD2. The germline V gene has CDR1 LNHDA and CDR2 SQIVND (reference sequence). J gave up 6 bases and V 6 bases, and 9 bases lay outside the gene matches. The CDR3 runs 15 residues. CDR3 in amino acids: CASRVGGRVGNEQFF. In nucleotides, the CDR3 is TGTGCCAGTAGAGTGGGCGGGAGGGTCGGCAATGAGCAGTTCTTC. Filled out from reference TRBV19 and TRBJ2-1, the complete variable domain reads DGGITQSPKYLFRKEGQNVTLSCEQNLNHDAMYWYRQDPGQGLRLIYYSQIVNDFQKGDIAEGYSVSREKKESFPLTVTSAQKNPTAFYLCASRVGGRVGNEQFFGPGTRLTVL.

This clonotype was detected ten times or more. CDR3 amino acids: CASSLTAGGLDTQYF. The CDR3 coding sequence is TGTGCCAGCAGTTTAACGGCTGGGGGTCTAGATACGCAGTATTTT. This chain links TRBV27 with TRBJ2-3, with D perhaps TRBD1 or TRBD2 (5 bases each). V was clipped by 2 bases and J by 5 bases, with 14 bases between them. The germline V gene encodes CDR1 MNHEY and CDR2 SMNVEV (reference sequence). The CDR3 contains 15 residues.

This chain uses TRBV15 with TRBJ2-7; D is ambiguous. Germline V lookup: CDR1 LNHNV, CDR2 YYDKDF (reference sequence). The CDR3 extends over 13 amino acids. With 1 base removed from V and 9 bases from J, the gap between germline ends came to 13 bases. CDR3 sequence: CATSRATSTLQYF. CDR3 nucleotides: TGTGCCACCAGCAGAGCGACATCTACGTTGCAGTACTTC. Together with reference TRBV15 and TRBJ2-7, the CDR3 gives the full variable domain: DAMVIQNPRYQVTQFGKPVTLSCSQTLNHNVMYWYQQKSSQAPKLLFHYYDKDFNNEADTPDNFQSRRPNTSFCFLDIRSPGLGDTAMYLCATSRATSTLQYFGPGTRLTVT.

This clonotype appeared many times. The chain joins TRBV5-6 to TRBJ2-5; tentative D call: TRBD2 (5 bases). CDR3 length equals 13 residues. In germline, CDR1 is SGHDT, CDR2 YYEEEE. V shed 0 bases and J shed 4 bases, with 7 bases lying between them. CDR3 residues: CASSLAGRETQYF. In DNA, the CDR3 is TGTGCCAGCAGCTTGGCTGGGAGAGAGACCCAGTACTTC.

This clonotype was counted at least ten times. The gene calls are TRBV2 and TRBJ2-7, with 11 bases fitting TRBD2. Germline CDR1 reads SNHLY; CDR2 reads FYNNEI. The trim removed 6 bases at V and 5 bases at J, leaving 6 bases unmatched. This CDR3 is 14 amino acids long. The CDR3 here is CASSASGRLDEQYF. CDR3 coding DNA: TGTGCCAGCAGCGCTAGCGGGAGGCTCGACGAGCAGTACTTC.

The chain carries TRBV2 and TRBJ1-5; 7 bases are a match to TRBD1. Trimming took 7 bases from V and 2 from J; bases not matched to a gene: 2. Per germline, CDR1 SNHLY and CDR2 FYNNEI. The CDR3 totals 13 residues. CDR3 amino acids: CASTTGGNQPQHF. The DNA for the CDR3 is TGTGCCAGCACTACAGGGGGCAATCAGCCCCAGCATTTT.

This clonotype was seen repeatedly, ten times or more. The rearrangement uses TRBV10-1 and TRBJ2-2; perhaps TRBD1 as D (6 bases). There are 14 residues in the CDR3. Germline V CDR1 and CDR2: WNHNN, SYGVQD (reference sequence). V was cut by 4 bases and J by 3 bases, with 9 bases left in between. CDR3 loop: CASSAQGYTGELFF. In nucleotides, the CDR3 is TGCGCCAGCAGTGCTCAGGGGTACACCGGGGAGCTGTTTTTT.

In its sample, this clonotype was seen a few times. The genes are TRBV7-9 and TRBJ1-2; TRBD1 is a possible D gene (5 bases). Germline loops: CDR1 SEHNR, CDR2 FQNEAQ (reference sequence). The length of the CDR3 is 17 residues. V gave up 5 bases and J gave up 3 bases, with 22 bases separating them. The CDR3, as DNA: TGTGCCAGCAGCATTATTCCGGGACCGGGCGCGGACTATGGCTACACCTTC. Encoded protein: CASSIIPGPGADYGYTF. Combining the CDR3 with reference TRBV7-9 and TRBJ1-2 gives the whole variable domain DTGVSQNPRHKITKRGQNVTFRCDPISEHNRLYWYRQTLGQGPEFLTYFQNEAQLEKSRLLSDRFSAERPKGSFSTLEIQRTEQGDSAMYLCASSIIPGPGADYGYTFGSGTRLTVV.

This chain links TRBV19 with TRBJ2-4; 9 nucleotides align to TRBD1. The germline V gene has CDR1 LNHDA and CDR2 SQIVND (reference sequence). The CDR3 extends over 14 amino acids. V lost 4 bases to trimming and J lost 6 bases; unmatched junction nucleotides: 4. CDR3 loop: CASSNRQGGNIQYF. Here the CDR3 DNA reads TGTGCCAGTAGTAATCGACAGGGGGGAAACATTCAGTACTTC.

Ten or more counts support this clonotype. The CDR3 nucleotides are TGTGCCAGCAGCTCGGACGGGACTAGGTCAGATACGCAGTATTTT. This codes for CASSSDGTRSDTQYF. V is TRBV7-9 and J is TRBJ2-3; TRBD2 matches 8 bases. Germline trimming cut 4 bases from V and 4 bases from J; bases unmatched to any gene: 7. CDR3 length: 15 residues. Germline loops: CDR1 SEHNR, CDR2 FQNEAQ (reference sequence).